Presented here are 27 T cell receptor beta chains from one specimen sequenced in a study of immune evolution from preneoplasia to lung adenocarcinoma. Only in-frame clones appear in the TCRdb table, and some are missing; sequencing was by immunoSEQ multiplex PCR. Among about 2,400 clones listed, approximately 80% were seen once. Sequenced material: FFPE lung adenocarcinoma in situ tissue. The receptor source for this set is a person aged 70 to 85 with lung adenocarcinoma.

The chain links TRBV9 to TRBJ2-7, with D perhaps matching TRBD1 (6 bases). The V gene lost 3 bases and the J gene lost 3 bases, with 10 bases spanning the gap. The CDR3 contains 13 residues. CDR1 SGDLS and CDR2 YYNGEE come from the germline V gene. In DNA, the CDR3 is TGTGCCAGCAGCGCCCAACAGGGCTACGAGCAGTACTTC. It encodes CASSAQQGYEQYF.

The V gene is TRBV7-3, the J gene TRBJ2-3, with D uncertain. V gave up 0 bases and J gave up 0 bases, with 10 bases separating them. CDR1 SGHTA and CDR2 FQGTGA come from the germline V gene. The CDR3 runs 16 residues. Written as DNA, the CDR3 is TGTGCCAGCAGCTTAACGAATGATCTAAGCACAGATACGCAGTATTTT. The encoded protein is CASSLTNDLSTDTQYF.

The chain recombines TRBV4-1 with TRBJ2-7; weak D call: TRBD2 (5 bases). CDR1 MGHRA and CDR2 YSYEKL come from the germline V gene. The CDR3 is 15 amino acids. V lost 4 bases to trimming and J lost 4 bases, with 17 bases between them. This CDR3 reads CASSPVASWYYEQYF. Here the CDR3 DNA reads TGCGCCAGCAGCCCAGTGGCTAGCTGGTATTACGAGCAGTACTTC.

This clone came up a few times. The chain carries TRBV11-2 and TRBJ2-7; D unclear. Germline-derived CDR1 and CDR2 are SGHAT and FQNNGV. This CDR3 has 15 residues. Trimming cost V 5 bases and J 3 bases, with 17 bases left between them. The CDR3 region has the DNA TGTGCCAGCAGCCCATCGACCGGGCCCGACTACGAGCAGTACTTC. Translated: CASSPSTGPDYEQYF. Full variable domain (missing parts from reference TRBV11-2 and TRBJ2-7): EAGVAQSPRYKIIEKRQSVAFWCNPISGHATLYWYQQILGQGPKLLIQFQNNGVVDDSQLPKDRFSAERLKGVDSTLKIQPAKLEDSAVYLCASSPSTGPDYEQYFGPGTRLTVT.

This chain connects TRBV19 to TRBJ1-2; no clear D gene. The ends were cut back, 4 bases at V and 2 bases at J, with 11 bases in the middle. CDR1 and CDR2 from the germline V gene are LNHDA and SQIVND (reference sequence). This CDR3 is 14 amino acids long. This CDR3 reads CASSTTQKNYGYTF. CDR3 bases: TGTGCCAGTAGTACGACACAGAAAAACTATGGCTACACCTTC.

The chain links TRBV7-2 to TRBJ2-3; possible D gene TRBD1, 5 bases. Germline lookup yields CDR1 SGHTA and CDR2 FQGNSA. CDR3 length: 14 amino acids. Trimming shortened V by 7 bases and J by 8 bases, and 19 bases separated the two germline ends. The DNA of the CDR3 is TGTGCCAGCACCGAGAACCAGGGTCCCGTTACGCAGTATTTT. Protein: CASTENQGPVTQYF. Drawing the rest from reference TRBV7-2 and TRBJ2-3, the complete variable domain is GAGVSQSPSNKVTEKGKDVELRCDPISGHTALYWYRQSLGQGLEFLIYFQGNSAPDKSGLPSDRFSAERTGGSVSTLTIQRTQQEDSAVYLCASTENQGPVTQYFGPGTRLTVL.

This sequence joins TRBV6-6 and TRBJ2-1; 11 positions match TRBD2. Trimming cost V 7 bases and J 5 bases; bases outside gene matches: 1. The CDR3 extends over 13 amino acids. In germline, CDR1 is MNHNY, CDR2 SVGAGI (reference sequence). The CDR3 loop reads CASKGLADNEQFF. The CDR3 nucleotides read TGTGCCAGCAAGGGACTAGCGGACAATGAGCAGTTCTTC.

This chain connects TRBV7-2 to TRBJ2-5; D remains ambiguous. This CDR3 contains 11 residues. Per germline, CDR1 SGHTA and CDR2 FQGNSA. Trimming pared 5 bases from V and 2 bases from J, leaving 3 bases between. The CDR3 sequence is CASSPQETQYF. CDR3 sequence (DNA): TGTGCCAGCAGCCCTCAAGAGACCCAGTACTTC.

This chain uses TRBV11-2 with TRBJ2-1, with 11 positions matching TRBD2. Germline CDR1 SGHAT, CDR2 FQNNGV. This CDR3 is built from 16 residues. V trimming: 3 bases; J trimming: 4 bases; junction bases outside the gene matches: 5. DNA for the CDR3: TGTGCCAGCAGCTTTTCGGGACTAGCGGTTTACAATGAGCAGTTCTTC. Its protein product is CASSFSGLAVYNEQFF.

The chain joins TRBV4-1 to TRBJ1-2, with D tentatively TRBD1 (5 bases). V gave up 2 bases and J gave up 4 bases, with 14 bases separating them. In germline, CDR1 is MGHRA, CDR2 YSYEKL. The CDR3 contains 15 residues. CDR3 residues: CASSQPRTQTYGYTF. The CDR3 DNA sequence: TGCGCCAGCAGCCAACCCCGGACACAGACCTATGGCTACACCTTC.

The chain joins TRBV29-1 to TRBJ2-1; TRBD2 matches at 10 bases. The junction had 10 bases not matched to a gene; V was cut back by 2 bases and J by 9 bases. The germline CDR1 and CDR2 sequences are SQVTM and ANQGSEA. The CDR3 length is 15 residues. The CDR3 DNA reads as TGCAGCGTTGAAATCAGCGGGAGGGCCTCTGGTGAGCAGTTCTTC. It translates to CSVEISGRASGEQFF.

CDR3: CASSRDREYEQYF. The CDR3 nucleotides read TGTGCCAGTAGCCGGGACAGGGAATACGAGCAGTACTTC. V usage is TRBV19 and J usage is TRBJ2-7, with 9 positions matching TRBD1. The CDR3 consists of 13 residues. Trimming removed 6 bases from V and 4 bases from J; junction bases left unmatched: 4. From germline, CDR1 is LNHDA and CDR2 SQIVND (reference sequence).

The V call is TRBV5-6, the J call TRBJ2-7; 10 bases line up with TRBD2. The CDR3 extends over 14 amino acids. Germline V gene data show CDR1 as SGHDT and CDR2 as YYEEEE. V lost 9 bases and J lost 6; bases outside the gene matches: 12. The CDR3: CATKDSLAGVEQYF. CDR3 DNA sequence: TGTGCCACCAAGGACAGTCTAGCGGGAGTCGAGCAGTACTTC.

V gene TRBV10-3 combines with J gene TRBJ1-2, with 8 bases that match TRBD1. CDR1 is ENHRY, CDR2 SYGVKD, per germline. The CDR3 consists of 14 residues. With 8 bases clipped from V and 1 base from J, the junction kept 6 bases outside the gene matches. This CDR3 is CAISKDRDNYGYTF. For the CDR3, the DNA is TGTGCCATCTCTAAGGACAGGGATAACTATGGCTACACCTTC.

The V gene is TRBV4-2, the J gene TRBJ2-7; a weak D match, TRBD2 (5 bases). Germline values: CDR1 LGHNA, CDR2 YNFKEQ. This CDR3 spans 15 amino acids. V was clipped by 1 base and J by 3 bases, with 13 bases between them. The CDR3 loop reads CASSQVRGRDYEQYF. The CDR3, as DNA: TGTGCCAGCAGCCAAGTCCGCGGACGGGACTACGAGCAGTACTTC.

The chain recombines TRBV28 with TRBJ1-4; possibly TRBD1 for D (5 bases). Trimming took 3 bases from V and 5 from J, leaving 13 bases between them. The CDR3 is 15 amino acids. Germline-derived CDR1 and CDR2 are MDHEN and SYDVKM. CDR3 protein: CASSLRGTGNEKLFF. The CDR3 region has the DNA TGTGCCAGCAGTTTGAGGGGAACCGGCAATGAAAAACTGTTTTTT.

J is TRBJ2-2 and V is TRBV7-2; D gene uncertain. There are 13 residues in the CDR3. Germline values: CDR1 SGHTA, CDR2 FQGNSA. With 0 bases removed from V and 3 bases from J, the gap between germline ends came to 2 bases. CDR3 residues: CASSLAYTGELFF. CDR3 nucleotide sequence: TGTGCCAGCAGCTTAGCATACACCGGGGAGCTGTTTTTT.

This chain connects TRBV5-4 to TRBJ2-3, with 10 positions matching TRBD2. V dropped 9 bases and J dropped 4; count of bases not matched to a gene: 14. CDR1 is SGHNT, CDR2 YYREEE, per germline (reference sequence). This CDR3 has 16 residues. This CDR3 reads CATVAGGPRVPDTQYF. In DNA form, the CDR3 reads TGTGCCACTGTAGCGGGAGGACCCCGGGTCCCAGATACGCAGTATTTT.

The genes are TRBV20-1 and TRBJ2-1, with D unclear. CDR3 length: 11 amino acids. CDR1 and CDR2 (germline): DFQATT, SNEGSKA (reference sequence). V dropped 4 bases and J dropped 10 bases, with 11 bases sitting between them. CDR3 DNA: TGCAGTGCTACGCCCGGCCGCGAGCAGTTCTTC. Its translation: CSATPGREQFF.

CDR3 sequence: CASSTRGGNDEQFF. The CDR3 DNA follows: TGTGCCAGCAGCACCAGGGGGGGAAATGATGAGCAGTTCTTC. The J gene is TRBJ2-1, the V gene TRBV2, with D perhaps given as TRBD1 or TRBD2 (7 bases each). The CDR3 length is 14 residues. Germline V gives CDR1 SNHLY, CDR2 FYNNEI. The V gene lost 6 bases and the J gene lost 8 bases, with 17 bases spanning the gap.

V and J are TRBV18 and TRBJ2-5; perhaps TRBD1 as D (6 bases). Germline V lookup: CDR1 KGHSH, CDR2 LQKENI. CDR3 length equals 13 residues. Trimming pared 4 bases from V and 2 bases from J, leaving 8 bases between. As DNA, the CDR3 is TGTGCCAGCTCACGGACAGAGCAAGAGACCCAGTACTTC. Translating gives CASSRTEQETQYF.

The chain employs TRBV19 and TRBJ1-5; no reliable D call. V was trimmed by 3 bases and J by 0 bases, leaving 18 bases between them. CDR1 and CDR2 from the germline V gene are LNHDA and SQIVND (reference sequence). The length of the CDR3 is 18 residues. The CDR3 loop reads CASSMEADNVYSNQPQHF. The CDR3 DNA sequence: TGTGCCAGTAGTATGGAGGCAGATAACGTATATAGCAATCAGCCCCAGCATTTT.

The rearrangement uses TRBV28 and TRBJ1-5; TRBD1 matches 10 bases. This CDR3 contains 17 residues. With V trimmed by 2 bases and J by 1 base, 5 bases remained unmatched. CDR1 and CDR2 (germline): MDHEN, SYDVKM. In DNA form, the CDR3 reads TGTGCCAGCAGTTTACAGCCGGGACAGGGGAGCAATCAGCCCCAGCATTTT. This gives the protein CASSLQPGQGSNQPQHF. Drawing the rest from reference TRBV28 and TRBJ1-5, the complete variable domain is DVKVTQSSRYLVKRTGEKVFLECVQDMDHENMFWYRQDPGLGLRLIYFSYDVKMKEKGDIPEGYSVSREKKERFSLILESASTNQTSMYLCASSLQPGQGSNQPQHFGDGTRLSIL.

This chain uses TRBV5-1 with TRBJ2-1, with a weak D call TRBD2 (7 bases). Germline loops: CDR1 SGHRS, CDR2 YFSETQ. Trimming took 5 bases from V and 7 from J, leaving 16 bases between them. CDR3 length: 14 amino acids. The CDR3 DNA follows: TGCGCCAGCAGAGGGGGGGGCCCCTTGAATGAGCAGTTCTTC. Its translation is CASRGGGPLNEQFF.

The V and J genes are TRBV19 and TRBJ2-7; 7 bases fit TRBD2. The germline CDR1 and CDR2 sequences are LNHDA and SQIVND (reference sequence). The CDR3 length is 13 residues. Trimming removed 1 base from V and 3 bases from J; junction bases left unmatched: 0. The CDR3 here is CASSIGEGYEQYF. The CDR3, as DNA: TGTGCCAGTAGTATAGGGGAGGGCTACGAGCAGTACTTC.

This rearrangement joins TRBV5-1 to TRBJ2-3; the D gene is possibly TRBD1 (6 bases). The CDR3 is 16 residues long. V lost 2 bases to trimming and J lost 0 bases, with 13 bases between them. Germline assignment: CDR1 SGHRS and CDR2 YFSETQ. CDR3 DNA sequence: TGCGCCAGCAGCTTACAATCGGACAGAAGCACAGATACGCAGTATTTT. Translation gives CASSLQSDRSTDTQYF.

The rearrangement joins TRBV6-5 to TRBJ1-5; tentative D call: TRBD1 (6 bases). Trimming pared 7 bases from V and 3 bases from J, leaving 13 bases between. In germline, CDR1 is MNHEY, CDR2 SVGAGI. The CDR3 runs 14 residues. In DNA, the CDR3 is TGTGCCAGCAAATTCCGGACAGACAATCAGCCCCAGCATTTT. Translating it yields CASKFRTDNQPQHF.